The rows below give T cell receptor beta chains drawn from one sample of a study of graft-versus-host responses after intestinal transplantation. This table comes from immunoSEQ multiplex PCR, and its TCRdb copy is limited to in-frame clones, with some not included. The sample has fewer than 45,000 clones, 91% seen once. Specimen: PBMCs, collected around 43 weeks after intestinal transplant. Receptors were obtained from a human patient who received an intestinal transplant, so some T cells may come from the graft donor. Each CDR3 is given with its conserved first and last residue. The D gene is left open where the match is weak. The size field is filled for only some rows; it gives once, few, many or a size class.

>-|TRBV6-5|-|TRBJ2-7
TGTGCCAGCAGGGGTTACCCTGGGGCAATGGACGAGCAGTACTTC
CASRGYPGAMDEQYF
>TRBD1|TRBV5-1|-|TRBJ2-3
TGCGCCAGCAGCTTTTGGACAGGGTGGAAGGAAGATACGCAGTATTTT
CASSFWTGWKEDTQYF
>TRBD1|TRBV18|-|TRBJ1-6
TGTGCCAGCTCACCCTTAGGGACAGATAATTCACCCCTCCACTTT
CASSPLGTDNSPLHF
>-|TRBV10-2|-|TRBJ2-7
TGCGCCAGCAGCCAACTAGTCGAGCAGTACTTC
CASSQLVEQYF
>TRBD1|TRBV6-6|once|TRBJ2-1
TGTGCCATCCGGGACAGGGAAACCAATGAGCAGTTCTTC
CAIRDRETNEQFF
>TRBD2|TRBV13|-|TRBJ2-3
TGTGCCAGCAGCTCCGGGACTAGCGGCTTCACAGATACGCAGTATTTT
CASSSGTSGFTDTQYF
>TRBD2|TRBV7-2|-|TRBJ2-7
TGTGCCAGCAGCTTAAGCGGGGGGCGCTACGAGCAGTACTTC
CASSLSGGRYEQYF
>-|TRBV2|-|TRBJ1-3
TGTGCCAGCAAGCCCGGGAGCTCTGGAAACACCATATATTTT
CASKPGSSGNTIYF
>TRBD1|TRBV29-1|-|TRBJ1-3
TGCAGCGCTAATGACAGGGTCGCCGGAAACACCATATATTTT
CSANDRVAGNTIYF
>TRBD2|TRBV28|-|TRBJ2-1
TGTGCCAGCAGTTCCCCTAGCGGCGATTCCTACAATGAGCAGTTCTTC
CASSSPSGDSYNEQFF